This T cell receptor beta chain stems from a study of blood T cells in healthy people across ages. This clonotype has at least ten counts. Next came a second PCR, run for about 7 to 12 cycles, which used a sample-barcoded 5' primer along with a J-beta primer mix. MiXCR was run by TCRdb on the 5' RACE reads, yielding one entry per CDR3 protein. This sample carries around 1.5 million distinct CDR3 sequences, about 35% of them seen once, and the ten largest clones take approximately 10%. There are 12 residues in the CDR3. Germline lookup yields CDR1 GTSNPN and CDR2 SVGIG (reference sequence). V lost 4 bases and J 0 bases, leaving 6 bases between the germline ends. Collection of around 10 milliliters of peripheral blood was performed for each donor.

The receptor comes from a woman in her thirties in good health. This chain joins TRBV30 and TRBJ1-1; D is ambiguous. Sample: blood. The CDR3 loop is CAWTLMNTEAFF. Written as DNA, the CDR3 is TGTGCCTGGACACTTATGAACACTGAAGCTTTCTTT.